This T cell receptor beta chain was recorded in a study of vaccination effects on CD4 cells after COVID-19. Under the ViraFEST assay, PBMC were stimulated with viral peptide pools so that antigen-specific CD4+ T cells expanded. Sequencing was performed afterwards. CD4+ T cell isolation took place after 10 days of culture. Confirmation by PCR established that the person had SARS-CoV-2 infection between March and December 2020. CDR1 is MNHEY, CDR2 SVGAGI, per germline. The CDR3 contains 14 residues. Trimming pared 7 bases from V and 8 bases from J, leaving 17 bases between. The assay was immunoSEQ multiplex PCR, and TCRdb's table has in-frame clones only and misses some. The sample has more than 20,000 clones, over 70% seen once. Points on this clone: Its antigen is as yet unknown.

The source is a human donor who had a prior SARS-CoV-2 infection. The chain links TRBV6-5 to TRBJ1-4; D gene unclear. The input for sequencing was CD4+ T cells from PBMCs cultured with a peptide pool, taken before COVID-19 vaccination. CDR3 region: CASITDAGREKLFF. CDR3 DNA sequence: TGTGCCAGCATCACAGACGCCGGGCGCGAAAAACTGTTTTTT.